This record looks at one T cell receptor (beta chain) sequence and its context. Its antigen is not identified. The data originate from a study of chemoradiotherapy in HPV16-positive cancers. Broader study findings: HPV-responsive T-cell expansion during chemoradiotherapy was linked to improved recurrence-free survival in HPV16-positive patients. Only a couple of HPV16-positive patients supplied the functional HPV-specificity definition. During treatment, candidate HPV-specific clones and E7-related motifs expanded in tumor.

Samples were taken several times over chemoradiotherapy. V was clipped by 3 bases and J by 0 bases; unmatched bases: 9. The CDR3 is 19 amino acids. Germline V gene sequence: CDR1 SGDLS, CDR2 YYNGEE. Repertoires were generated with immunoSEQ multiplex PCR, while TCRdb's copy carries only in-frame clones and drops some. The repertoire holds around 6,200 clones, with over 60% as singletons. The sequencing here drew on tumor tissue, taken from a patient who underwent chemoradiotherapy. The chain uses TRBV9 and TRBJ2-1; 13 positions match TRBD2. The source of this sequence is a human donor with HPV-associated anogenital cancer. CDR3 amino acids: CASSAGTSGILRSYNEQFF. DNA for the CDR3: TGTGCCAGCAGCGCCGGGACTAGCGGGATTCTTCGCTCCTACAATGAGCAGTTCTTC.